The 29 T cell receptor beta chains in this list originate from one sample, sequenced in a study of identical twins. Via MiXCR, TCRdb re-called the 5' RACE reads, giving one row per CDR3 protein. Counted here are some 660,000 distinct CDR3 sequences, about 9.4% occurring once; the ten biggest clones make up 0.8% to 1%. These data are also associated with another study on yellow fever vaccine responses in identical twins.

What was sequenced was PBMCs. These receptors were obtained from a woman between 18 and 29 years old in good health.

This rearrangement joins TRBV2 to TRBJ1-1, with D tentatively TRBD1 (5 bases). V was pared by 9 bases and J by 3 bases, with 17 bases between. The CDR3 contains 14 residues. Per the germline V gene, CDR1 is SNHLY and CDR2 is FYNNEI. The CDR3 nucleotides read TGTGCCAGTGGGGAGGGACCGATGTACACTGAAGCTTTCTTT. The encoded protein is CASGEGPMYTEAFF. The complete variable domain, with remaining parts taken from reference TRBV2 and TRBJ1-1, reads EPEVTQTPSHQVTQMGQEVILRCVPISNHLYFYWYRQILGQKVEFLVSFYNNEISEKSEIFDDQFSVERPDGSNFTLKIRSTKLEDSAMYFCASGEGPMYTEAFFGQGTRLTVV.

This clonotype was counted ten times or more. The chain employs TRBV7-2 and TRBJ2-7, with D possibly matching TRBD1 (6 bases). There are 14 residues in the CDR3. The germline gives CDR1 SGHTA, CDR2 FQGNSA. V was pared by 5 bases and J by 3 bases, with 14 bases between. The CDR3 spells CASSIGGAYYEQYF. The DNA for the CDR3 is TGTGCCAGCAGCATAGGGGGAGCATACTACGAGCAGTACTTC.

This clonotype was observed at least ten times. The chain couples TRBV4-2 to TRBJ2-6; 10 bases match TRBD1. This CDR3 has 19 residues. V gave up 0 bases and J gave up 1 base; unmatched junction bases: 6. Germline V lookup: CDR1 LGHNA, CDR2 YNFKEQ. CDR3 nucleotide sequence: TGTGCCAGCAGCCAAGAATCTCGACAGGGGGCATCTGGGGCCAACGTCCTGACTTTC. Its protein is CASSQESRQGASGANVLTF.

The table lists this clonotype with many counts. This chain's CDR3 is CASSQAGQGYEQYF. The CDR3, as DNA: TGCGCCAGCAGCCAAGCGGGACAGGGGTACGAGCAGTACTTC. The chain uses TRBV4-1 and TRBJ2-7, with 10 bases fitting TRBD1. Germline V gene lookup returns CDR1 MGHRA and CDR2 YSYEKL. This CDR3 has 14 amino acids. With 1 base clipped from V and 4 bases from J, the junction kept 1 base outside the gene matches.

This clonotype has more than one count but fewer than ten. The chain is built from TRBV5-1 and TRBJ2-3; the D is unclear. Germline V lookup: CDR1 SGHRS, CDR2 YFSETQ. Trimming removed 3 bases at V and 5 bases at J, with 10 bases between. CDR3 length: 13 residues. As DNA, the CDR3 is TGCGCCAGCAGCTCAGACAACCAAGATACGCAGTATTTT. It encodes CASSSDNQDTQYF.

This clonotype was recorded a few times. The gene calls are TRBV9 and TRBJ2-2, with 7 bases aligning to TRBD1. The trim removed 6 bases at V and 3 bases at J, leaving 14 bases unmatched. The CDR3 has 17 amino acids. From germline, CDR1 is SGDLS and CDR2 YYNGEE. CDR3 amino acids: CASTYQMTGYDTGELFF. The CDR3 DNA is TGTGCCAGCACCTACCAAATGACAGGGTATGACACCGGGGAGCTGTTTTTT. The variable domain in full, completed from reference TRBV9 and TRBJ2-2, reads DSGVTQTPKHLITATGQRVTLRCSPRSGDLSVYWYQQSLDQGLQFLIQYYNGEERAKGNILERFSAQQFPDLHSELNLSSLELGDSALYFCASTYQMTGYDTGELFFGEGSRLTVL.

Only a few counts were recorded for this clonotype. This sequence joins TRBV5-6 and TRBJ2-5; 8 bases fit TRBD2. The germline CDR1 and CDR2 sequences are SGHDT and YYEEEE. The CDR3 is made up of 15 amino acids. The ends lost 2 bases at V and 4 bases at J; junction bases unmatched: 7. The CDR3 DNA reads TGTGCCAGCAGCTTAGCGGGAGTAATGGGAGAGACCCAGTACTTC. As protein: CASSLAGVMGETQYF.

This clonotype was counted between two and nine times. This chain joins TRBV6-1 and TRBJ1-3; unclear D gene. The germline CDR1 and CDR2 sequences are MNHNS and SASEGT. V gave up 7 bases and J gave up 4 bases, with 11 bases separating them. The CDR3 extends over 13 amino acids. The CDR3 DNA sequence: TGTGCCAGCACTCCCCCCGGGGGAAACACCATATATTTT. Translated: CASTPPGGNTIYF.

V gene TRBV28 combines with J gene TRBJ2-7; weak D call: TRBD2 (5 bases). This CDR3 comprises 13 residues. Germline V gives CDR1 MDHEN, CDR2 SYDVKM. Trimming removed 6 bases at V and 6 bases at J, with 15 bases between. Here the CDR3 DNA reads TGTGCCAGCAGCGCGCTTGGGAGACGCGAGCAGTACTTC. It specifies CASSALGRREQYF.

This clonotype was seen a handful of times. The genes are TRBV6-1 and TRBJ2-7; TRBD1 might be the D (7 bases). With 4 bases removed from V and 2 bases from J, the gap between germline ends came to 15 bases. The CDR3 spans 15 residues. Per the germline V gene, CDR1 is MNHNS and CDR2 is SASEGT. The CDR3 region has the DNA TGTGCCAGCAGTGGGGGACAGACGGGGGCCTACGAGCAGTACTTC. This sequence encodes CASSGGQTGAYEQYF.

The V call is TRBV7-9, the J call TRBJ2-7, with D perhaps matching TRBD2 (5 bases). The CDR3 extends over 13 amino acids. CDR1 is SEHNR and CDR2 is FQNEAQ in the germline V gene (reference sequence). Trimming took 10 bases from V and 4 from J, leaving 17 bases between them. CDR3 sequence: CAIRKEARYEQYF. The DNA for the CDR3 is TGTGCCATTAGAAAGGAGGCTCGGTACGAGCAGTACTTC.

This clonotype was seen a handful of times. The rearrangement joins TRBV15 to TRBJ2-7; the D is unclear. V shed 8 bases and J shed 0 bases, with 14 bases lying between them. Germline V gene lookup returns CDR1 LNHNV and CDR2 YYDKDF (reference sequence). This CDR3 region has 14 residues. CDR3 bases: TGTGCCACCGGACCCGGCCTCTACTCCTACGAGCAGTACTTC. Its protein is CATGPGLYSYEQYF.

This clonotype was counted between two and nine times. The genes are TRBV20-1 and TRBJ2-3; TRBD2 agrees at 14 bases. This CDR3 comprises 17 residues. In germline, CDR1 is DFQATT, CDR2 SNEGSKA (reference sequence). The trim removed 3 bases at V and 4 bases at J, leaving 9 bases unmatched. The CDR3 nucleotides are TGCAGTGCTAGTCCTGGGACTAGCGGGAGATCCGCAGATACGCAGTATTTT. Its protein is CSASPGTSGRSADTQYF.

The chain employs TRBV6-2 or TRBV6-3 and TRBJ2-1; 9 bases are a match to TRBD2. With 5 bases clipped from V and 8 bases from J, the junction kept 19 bases outside the gene matches. The CDR3 covers 18 residues. Germline CDR1 MNHEY, CDR2 SVGEGT. The CDR3 nucleotides are TGTGCCAGCAGTATTCCCTTTCTGTCTAGCGGGATCATCCATGAGCAGTTCTTC. Its translation is CASSIPFLSSGIIHEQFF.

This clonotype was detected many times. The CDR3 spells CASSLGDANTGELFF. CDR3 coding DNA: TGTGCCAGCAGTTTAGGGGATGCGAACACCGGGGAGCTGTTTTTT. The V call is TRBV12-3 or TRBV12-4, the J call TRBJ2-2, with D unclear. The CDR3 covers 15 residues. V lost 1 base and J 0 bases, leaving 6 bases between the germline ends.

This rearrangement joins TRBV9 to TRBJ2-7; the match to TRBD1 covers 12 bases. The ends lost 0 bases at V and 7 bases at J; junction bases unmatched: 8. Germline V gene lookup returns CDR1 SGDLS and CDR2 YYNGEE. This CDR3 region has 16 residues. The CDR3 DNA is TGTGCCAGCAGCGTAGGAGAGGGACAGGGGGCGCGGGAGCAGTACTTC. Translated, it gives CASSVGEGQGAREQYF.

This clonotype has more than one count but fewer than ten. The chain is built from TRBV7-8 and TRBJ1-4; tentatively, D is TRBD1 (6 bases). Per germline, CDR1 SGHVS and CDR2 FQNEAQ. V lost 5 bases and J 2 bases, leaving 15 bases between the germline ends. This CDR3 comprises 16 residues. This chain's CDR3 is CASSNVVGHTNEKLFF. The DNA of the CDR3 is TGTGCCAGCAGCAACGTTGTGGGACATACTAATGAAAAACTGTTTTTT.

At least ten counts were recorded for this clonotype. This chain connects TRBV5-1 to TRBJ2-2; TRBD2 aligns across 7 bases. The CDR3 spans 15 residues. J gave up 5 bases and V 6 bases, and 10 bases lay outside the gene matches. CDR1 and CDR2 (germline): SGHRS, YFSETQ. The DNA of the CDR3 is TGCGCCAGCACCATCCAACCGGGACTAACCGGGGAGCTGTTTTTT. It translates to CASTIQPGLTGELFF. Combining the CDR3 with reference TRBV5-1 and TRBJ2-2 gives the whole variable domain KAGVTQTPRYLIKTRGQQVTLSCSPISGHRSVSWYQQTPGQGLQFLFEYFSETQRNKGNFPGRFSGRQFSNSRSEMNVSTLELGDSALYLCASTIQPGLTGELFFGEGSRLTVL.

This clonotype was recorded at least ten times. The rearrangement uses TRBV29-1 and TRBJ2-3, with 12 bases matching TRBD2. Germline V gene data show CDR1 as SQVTM and CDR2 as ANQGSEA. The CDR3 has 16 amino acids. Trimming cost V 6 bases and J 3 bases; bases outside gene matches: 10. The CDR3 region has the DNA TGCAGCGTCGGAAGCGGACTAGCGGGGATGACAGATACGCAGTATTTT. Residues: CSVGSGLAGMTDTQYF.

This clonotype was counted ten times or more. The V and J genes are TRBV5-6 and TRBJ2-7; no definite D call. This CDR3 is 13 amino acids long. The V gene lost 4 bases and the J gene lost 5 bases, with 13 bases spanning the gap. Germline values: CDR1 SGHDT, CDR2 YYEEEE. CDR3 nucleotides: TGTGCCAGCAGCCGGACGGTTCCGGACGAGCAGTACTTC. Its protein product is CASSRTVPDEQYF.

The chain carries TRBV5-1 and TRBJ2-7; D unresolved. In germline, CDR1 is SGHRS, CDR2 YFSETQ. V lost 4 bases and J lost 0, with 11 bases in between. The CDR3 has 14 residues. This CDR3 reads CASSPPEVSYEQYF. For the CDR3, the DNA is TGCGCCAGCAGCCCTCCGGAAGTCTCCTACGAGCAGTACTTC.

This clonotype was found a few times. The V and J genes are TRBV28 and TRBJ1-1; weak D call: TRBD1 (6 bases). V lost 5 bases and J lost 1, with 14 bases in between. Germline V gene lookup returns CDR1 MDHEN and CDR2 SYDVKM. The CDR3 totals 15 residues. This chain's CDR3 is CASSRIRGRNTEAFF. The CDR3 nucleotides read TGTGCCAGCAGTAGGATCAGGGGACGGAACACTGAAGCTTTCTTT.

This rearrangement joins TRBV6-2 or TRBV6-3 to TRBJ2-2, with 10 bases lining up with TRBD2. With V trimmed by 2 bases and J by 6 bases, 15 bases remained unmatched. Germline V lookup: CDR1 MNHEY, CDR2 SVGEGT. The CDR3 runs to 19 residues. CDR3 protein: CASSYPGTSVPGRSGELFF. The CDR3 DNA sequence: TGTGCCAGCAGTTACCCCGGGACTAGCGTCCCAGGGCGGTCCGGGGAGCTGTTTTTT.

This clonotype was detected ten times or more. This chain joins TRBV29-1 and TRBJ2-1; D call uncertain. This CDR3 region has 11 residues. The ends were cut back, 7 bases at V and 5 bases at J, with 9 bases in the middle. The germline V gene encodes CDR1 SQVTM and CDR2 ANQGSEA. CDR3 bases: TGCAGCGCCCTTGGCCACAATGAGCAGTTCTTC. Protein sequence: CSALGHNEQFF.

This CDR3 is CASSLPGGDPYQETQYF. The CDR3 region has the DNA TGCGCCAGCAGCTTACCGGGGGGGGACCCGTACCAAGAGACCCAGTACTTC. The chain recombines TRBV5-1 with TRBJ2-5; 8 bases fit TRBD2. The ends lost 2 bases at V and 0 bases at J; junction bases unmatched: 9. Germline V gene lookup returns CDR1 SGHRS and CDR2 YFSETQ. This CDR3 has 17 residues.

The rearrangement uses TRBV19 and TRBJ2-7; TRBD2 aligns across 7 bases. Germline V gene sequence: CDR1 LNHDA, CDR2 SQIVND (reference sequence). The V and J ends lost 3 bases and 0 bases, in that order; junction bases with no gene match: 2. CDR3 length: 14 amino acids. CDR3 protein: CASSIGLGSYEQYF. The CDR3, as DNA: TGTGCCAGTAGTATCGGACTAGGCTCCTACGAGCAGTACTTC.

V gene TRBV7-2 combines with J gene TRBJ2-3; D uncertain. Trimming took off 1 base at V and 4 bases at J, with 9 bases between the two ends. This CDR3 contains 14 residues. The germline gives CDR1 SGHTA, CDR2 FQGNSA. The CDR3 coding sequence is TGTGCCAGCAGCTTAGGAGTGCTAGCAGATACGCAGTATTTT. This gives the protein CASSLGVLADTQYF.

The sample holds a few counts of this clonotype. One end of the junction does not line up with germline, which may come from a read error. The chain has TRBV7-7 and TRBJ2-5; maybe TRBD2 (5 bases). Germline-derived CDR1 and CDR2 are SSHAT and FNYEAQ (reference sequence). CDR3 length: 13 residues. This chain's CDR3 is CASSQDLVETHYF. The CDR3 bases are TGTGCTAGCAGCCAGGACTTAGTAGAGACCCATTACTTC.

The chain couples TRBV19 to TRBJ2-6, with 7 bases aligning to TRBD2. Germline loops: CDR1 LNHDA, CDR2 SQIVND (reference sequence). The CDR3 is made up of 17 amino acids. Trimming at V came to 10 bases and at J to 0 bases, leaving 12 bases not matched to a gene. This CDR3 is CATHEGGSNSGANVLTF. Here the CDR3 DNA reads TGTGCCACCCACGAGGGCGGGAGCAACTCTGGGGCCAACGTCCTGACTTTC.